This T cell receptor beta chain emerged from a study of cytomegalovirus exposure and HLA in healthy donors. Both 60 Vbeta primers and 13 Jbeta primers went into the PCR. Sequencing used immunoSEQ multiplex PCR; TCRdb keeps in-frame clones, though not all of them. Of more than 110,000 clones in the sample, 75% to 85% were seen once. Looked up from germline, CDR1 is GTSNPN and CDR2 is SVGIG (reference sequence). There are 14 residues in the CDR3. Trimming removed 0 bases at V and 4 bases at J, with 11 bases between. The chain couples TRBV30 to TRBJ2-3; D is possibly TRBD1 (5 bases). Source material: PBMCs. The TCR was taken from a female donor in good health and CMV-seronegative. CDR3 amino acids: CAWSVGWGADTQYF. The CDR3 DNA sequence: TGTGCCTGGAGTGTCGGTTGGGGCGCAGATACGCAGTATTTT.